The sequence of this TCR beta chain was determined in a study of T cell responses to AZD1222 COVID-19 vaccine. The method was immunoSEQ multiplex PCR; TCRdb's version includes in-frame clones alone and lacks a portion of them. The sample lists about 56,000 clones; approximately 86% were seen once. Study observations and caveats: CD4 TCRs covered the whole spike, strongest at regions 160-218 and 743-854. The study reported that nearly half of spike-specific TCRs target unmutated variant regions.

Of note for this clone: As yet, its antigen is unknown.

Trimming left V 5 bases short and J 0 bases short, with 8 bases between. The germline gives CDR1 MNHEY, CDR2 SMNVEV (reference sequence). This CDR3 contains 14 residues. The starting material was peripheral blood, obtained 28 days after the second AZD1222 dose. The clonotype was recovered from an adult who received the AZD1222 COVID-19 vaccine. V usage is TRBV27 and J usage is TRBJ1-3; no reliable D call. CDR3 loop: CASSLQSSGNTIYF. CDR3 nucleotide sequence: TGTGCCAGCAGTCTACAGAGCTCTGGAAACACCATATATTTT.